Listed below are T cell receptor beta chains from one sample, sequenced in a study of T cell changes during pregnancy in multiple sclerosis. Assay: immunoSEQ multiplex PCR; the TCRdb copy retains only in-frame clones and omits some. The table has about 77,000 clones, under 95% seen once. The sample consisted of peripheral blood, taken after pregnancy. All receptors come from a female donor in good health, enrolled as a control in a pregnancy study. Each CDR3 is given with its conserved first and last residue. The D gene is left open where the match is weak. Some rows mark clone size as missing; the rest say once, few, many or name a class of expanded clone.

size	V	D	J	DNA	CDR3
-	TRBV5-4	-	TRBJ1-1	TGTGCCAGCAGCTTGGGCCTTACCGGGACTGAAGCTTTCTTT	CASSLGLTGTEAFF
-	TRBV11-2	-	TRBJ2-2	TGTGCCAGCAGCTCAACCCGAGGCGCCGGGGAGCTGTTTTTT	CASSSTRGAGELFF
-	TRBV7-3	TRBD1	TRBJ2-6	TGTGCCAGCAGCTTCCAGCCCCCCGACAGGGCTGGGGCCAACGTCCTGACTTTC	CASSFQPPDRAGANVLTF
-	TRBV19	TRBD2	TRBJ2-2	TGTGCCAGTAGTCCGCTCTTTACCGGGGGGACCGGGGAGCTGTTTTTT	CASSPLFTGGTGELFF
-	TRBV7-6	-	TRBJ2-7	TGTGCCAGCAGCAGACAGCCAGCCTACGAGCAGTACTTC	CASSRQPAYEQYF
-	TRBV7-8	TRBD1	TRBJ2-1	TGTGCCAGCAGCTATAGACAGGGCTCCTACAATGAGCAGTTCTTC	CASSYRQGSYNEQFF
once	TRBV15	-	TRBJ1-2	TGTGCCACCAGCAGGTCGTGTTGGGGCGGCCATTGTGGCTACACCTTC	CATSRSCWGGHCGYTF
once	TRBV6-5	TRBD2	TRBJ2-2	TGTGCCAGCACCACGGGAGGACCCGGGGAGCTGTTTTTT	CASTTGGPGELFF
-	TRBV5-1	-	TRBJ1-4	TGCGCCAGCAGCCCTGGGCAGCTGAGTCTCAATGAAAAACTGTTTTTT	CASSPGQLSLNEKLFF
-	TRBV11-2	-	TRBJ1-6	TGTGCCAGCAGCTTAGAGTCGGGAATTGGTAATTCACCCCTCCACTTT	CASSLESGIGNSPLHF